This TCR beta chain was found in a study of PD-L1 blockade in urothelial cancer. On the study more broadly: It was at some point between 2013 and 2014 that patients started atezolizumab at 1,200 mg intravenously every 3 weeks. Patients with male sex and bladder-origin urothelial cancer accounted for about 85% of the 29 enrolled.

The time point: peripheral blood 6 weeks after treatment start. Only in-frame clones appear in the TCRdb table, and some are missing; sequencing was by immunoSEQ multiplex PCR. The top ten clones hold 8% to 11% of a sample with about 36,000 clones, around 84% of them seen once. Sequencing used PBMCs, obtained around atezolizumab (anti-PD-L1) treatment. The receptor was isolated from a man in his forties with urothelial cancer.

The DNA for the CDR3 is TGTGCCAGCAGCCTACTAGGTCGTGAGCAGTTCTTC. Its protein product is CASSLLGREQFF. The V gene is TRBV14, the J gene TRBJ2-1, with TRBD2 as a possible D gene (5 bases). The CDR3 consists of 12 residues. Trimming removed 4 bases from V and 9 bases from J, with 10 bases in between. Germline CDR1 SGHDN, CDR2 FVKESK.